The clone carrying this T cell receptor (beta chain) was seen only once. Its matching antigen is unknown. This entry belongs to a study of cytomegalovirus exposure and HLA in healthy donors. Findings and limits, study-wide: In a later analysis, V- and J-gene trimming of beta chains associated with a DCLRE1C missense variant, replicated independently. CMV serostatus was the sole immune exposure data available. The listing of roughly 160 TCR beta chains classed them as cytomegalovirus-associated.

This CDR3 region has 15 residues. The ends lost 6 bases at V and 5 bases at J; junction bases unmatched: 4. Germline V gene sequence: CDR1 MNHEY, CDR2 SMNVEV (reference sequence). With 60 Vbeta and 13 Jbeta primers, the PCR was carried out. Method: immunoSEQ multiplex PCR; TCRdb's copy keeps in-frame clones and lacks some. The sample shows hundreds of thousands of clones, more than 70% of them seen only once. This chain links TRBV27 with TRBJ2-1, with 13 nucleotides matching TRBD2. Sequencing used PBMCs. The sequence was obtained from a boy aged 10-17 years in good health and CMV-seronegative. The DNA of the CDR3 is TGTGCCAGCAGCTCACTAGCGGGAGGGGACAATGAGCAGTTCTTC. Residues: CASSSLAGGDNEQFF.